These T cell receptor beta chains were read from a single sample in a study of blood T cell repertoires in COVID-19. Clones were read by immunoSEQ multiplex PCR, and TCRdb kept only the in-frame ones, dropping some. The sample contains about 50,000 clones, around 88% of which appear only once. The sequenced material came from peripheral blood. The receptors were sampled from a human donor in a cohort sampled during active COVID-19. CDR3s include the opening cysteine and the closing phenylalanine or tryptophan. Each record gives: V gene, J gene, D gene, clone size, CDR3 DNA, CDR3 protein. The D gene is left open where the match is weak. Clone size is shown for a subset of rows, as once, few, many or a class of expanded clone.

TRBV7-2	TRBJ1-2	NA	NA	TGTGCCAGCAGCCCTACAGGGTGGGGGTATGGCTACACCTTC	CASSPTGWGYGYTF
TRBV5-1	TRBJ2-3	NA	once	TGCGCCAGCAGCTTGGAGGCAGGAACAGATACGCAGTATTTT	CASSLEAGTDTQYF
TRBV5-6	TRBJ1-6	NA	few	TGTGCCAGCAGCGTCAACGGAGGCCTCCACTTT	CASSVNGGLHF
TRBV7-9	TRBJ1-6	TRBD1	NA	TGTGCCAGCAGCTTGGAGACAGGGGGAAATTCACCCCTCCACTTT	CASSLETGGNSPLHF
TRBV6-5	TRBJ1-4	TRBD1	NA	TGTGCCAGCAGTTTACCAGGGGGCCAAAAACTGTTTTTT	CASSLPGGQKLFF
TRBV3-1/TRBV3-2	TRBJ2-5	NA	once	TGTGCCAGCAGCCAGCTCAGTGCAGAGACCCAGTACTTC	CASSQLSAETQYF
TRBV19	TRBJ1-2	NA	once	TGTGCCAGTAAGGGCAGGGACTATGGCTACACCTTC	CASKGRDYGYTF
TRBV20-1	TRBJ2-1	TRBD1	NA	TGCAGTGCTAGTAGCGTCCCAGGGGGCAATGAGCAGTTCTTC	CSASSVPGGNEQFF
TRBV20-1	TRBJ2-7	NA	NA	TGCAGTGCTAGTATCTTCGTCAGCGGAGCTTACGAGCAGTACTTC	CSASIFVSGAYEQYF
TRBV5-4	TRBJ2-2	NA	NA	TGTGCCAGCAGCTTGGCCAGGGTTACGAACACCGGGGAGCTGTTTTTT	CASSLARVTNTGELFF
TRBV10-3	TRBJ2-3	TRBD2	NA	TGTGCCGCGGCAGGCTCTAGCGGAGGCACAGATACGCAGTATTTT	CAAAGSSGGTDTQYF
TRBV5-4	TRBJ1-1	NA	NA	TGTGCCAGCAGCTTGGGGGCAGGTGCCCCGAACACTGAAGCTTTCTTT	CASSLGAGAPNTEAFF
TRBV20-1	TRBJ1-1	NA	NA	TGCAGTGCTAGTCGTTTTGGGGGGAACATGAACACTGAAGCTTTCTTT	CSASRFGGNMNTEAFF
TRBV7-9	TRBJ1-2	NA	NA	TGTGCCAGCAGCTCACCCGGGACACGAATATATGGCTACACCTTC	CASSSPGTRIYGYTF
TRBV28	TRBJ1-5	NA	few	TGTGCCAGCAGATTAGGGGCTCAGCCCCAGCATTTT	CASRLGAQPQHF
TRBV4-1	TRBJ2-1	TRBD2	NA	TGCGCCAGCAGCCAAGATTTGGAACTAGCGGGGGACTACAATGAGCAGTTCTTC	CASSQDLELAGDYNEQFF
TRBV5-4	TRBJ1-6	NA	few	TGTGCCAGCAGCTTGGAACAGGGTGTCTCACCCCTCCACTTT	CASSLEQGVSPLHF
TRBV6-6	TRBJ2-2	NA	NA	TGTGCCAGCAGGCGTGGAGACGGGGAGCTGTTTTTT	CASRRGDGELFF